This is a list of T cell receptor beta chains from one sample in a study of T cell changes during pregnancy in multiple sclerosis. TCRdb keeps only in-frame clones here, not all; method: immunoSEQ multiplex PCR. This sample yields some 110,000 clones, of which more than 80% are seen a single time; roughly 1.6% belongs to the top ten. Source: peripheral blood, taken before pregnancy. The receptors come from a female donor with multiple sclerosis, enrolled in a pregnancy study. CDR3s leave out the opening cysteine and the closing phenylalanine or tryptophan. The D gene is left open where the match is weak.

TRBV7-8,-,TRBJ1-1,ASSLGGVGEAF
TRBV11-3,-,TRBJ2-3,ASSFSEGQRYTDTQY
TRBV5-6,TRBD1,TRBJ1-2,ASSFWDRDVGGYT
TRBV6-6,TRBD1,TRBJ2-3,ASSPEGQNTDTQY
TRBV5-4,-,TRBJ2-6,ASSTDGSSGANVLT
TRBV4-3,-,TRBJ2-3,ASSQGGGAGDSSDTQY
TRBV4-1,TRBD2,TRBJ2-7,ASSQTGTSGHEQY
TRBV28,-,TRBJ2-6,ASSSSGAVSGANVLT
TRBV11-3,-,TRBJ2-1,ASSNRPTSRGAGEQF
TRBV11-3,-,TRBJ1-3,ASSPPGIGNTIY
TRBV7-7,TRBD2,TRBJ2-5,ASSRGASGRRGEETQY
TRBV7-9,-,TRBJ1-1,ASSSRGAGSEAF
TRBV7-9,-,TRBJ2-1,ASSLRWTDLNEQF